These T cell receptor beta chains were read from a single sample in a study of blood T cells in healthy people across ages. TCRdb redid the calling of the 5' RACE reads with MiXCR, one entry per CDR3 protein. This sample has approximately 880,000 distinct CDR3 sequences; roughly 52% occur once, and the top ten carry 13%. Sequencing was performed on blood. These receptors were taken from a man aged 30-40 years in good health. The CDR3 runs from the conserved cysteine through the conserved F or W. A D gene is named only where the DNA matches it firmly. The size entry is marked missing in some rows and otherwise reads once, few, many or a size class.

CDR3nt,CDR3aa,j_gene,v_gene,d_gene,abundance
TGTGCCATCAGTGCCCGGGACAGAAGTGCTGGCCCTGAAGCTTTCTTT,CAISARDRSAGPEAFF,TRBJ1-1,TRBV10-3,TRBD1,NA
TGCAGTGCTAGCGTCGGGACAGGGAGAACAAACTACGAGCAGTACTTC,CSASVGTGRTNYEQYF,TRBJ2-7,TRBV20-1,TRBD1,NA
TGTGCCAGCAGGCTAGCTCAGGGGACGCAGTATTTT,CASRLAQGTQYF,TRBJ2-3,TRBV12-3/TRBV12-4,NA,NA
TGTGCCTGGAGTCTACAGGGGGCCGACACCAACGTCCTGACTTTC,CAWSLQGADTNVLTF,TRBJ2-6,TRBV30,TRBD1,few
TGTGCCAGCAGTTCATCGGGACACCTCTACGAGCAGTACTTC,CASSSSGHLYEQYF,TRBJ2-7,TRBV12-3/TRBV12-4,NA,many
TGTGCCAGCAGTTCCCTCGGGACAGGGTCCCGCGAGCAGTACTTC,CASSSLGTGSREQYF,TRBJ2-7,TRBV27,TRBD1,once
TGCGCCAGCAGCTTGCGTCTAGCGGGGGGCCACCAAGAGACCCAGTACTTC,CASSLRLAGGHQETQYF,TRBJ2-5,TRBV5-1,TRBD2,NA
TGTGCCAGCACCCCAGGGGATCTCTATGAAAAACTGTTTTTT,CASTPGDLYEKLFF,TRBJ1-4,TRBV7-9,NA,NA
TGCAGCGCCCCGGGGCGCCTACGGACAGATACGCAGTATTTT,CSAPGRLRTDTQYF,TRBJ2-3,TRBV29-1,NA,few
TGTGCCAGTCAGACGGGGGGCTACTACGAGCAGTACTTC,CASQTGGYYEQYF,TRBJ2-7,TRBV6-2/TRBV6-3,NA,NA
TGTGCCAGCAGTTACTCGGAGGCTCTTCGGGCCAACGTCCTGACTTTC,CASSYSEALRANVLTF,TRBJ2-6,TRBV6-5,NA,few
TGCGCCAGCAGCCCAATCCATAATTCACCCCTCCACTTT,CASSPIHNSPLHF,TRBJ1-6,TRBV4-3,NA,NA
TGCAGTGCTAGAGATCCCCCGCGGGATGAGCAGTTCTTC,CSARDPPRDEQFF,TRBJ2-1,TRBV20-1,NA,NA
TGTGCCATCAAAGGAGTGGACAATGAGCAGTTCTTC,CAIKGVDNEQFF,TRBJ2-1,TRBV10-3,NA,NA
TGCAGTGCTAGAGGCGCTAGCGGGGACTCCTACAATGAGCAGTTCTTC,CSARGASGDSYNEQFF,TRBJ2-1,TRBV20-1,TRBD2,NA
TGTGCCAGCAGCCAAGACGGGGACTATGGCTACACCTTC,CASSQDGDYGYTF,TRBJ1-2,TRBV14,NA,NA
TGCAGTGCTAGAGCAGGACAGCTCCTCCAAGAGACCCAGTACTTC,CSARAGQLLQETQYF,TRBJ2-5,TRBV20-1,NA,NA
TGCAGTGCTAGAGATTTAAAAGGATCCTACAATGAGCAGTTCTTC,CSARDLKGSYNEQFF,TRBJ2-1,TRBV20-1,NA,NA
TGCGCCAGCAGCTTGGTACAGGAGTATGGCTACACCTTC,CASSLVQEYGYTF,TRBJ1-2,TRBV5-1,NA,few
TGTGCCAGCAGCCTGGGGGGGGCGCGATTGAATGAGCAGTTCTTC,CASSLGGARLNEQFF,TRBJ2-1,TRBV11-2,NA,few
TGCAGCGTTGAAATCCTAGCGGCTGGGAATGAGCAGTTCTTC,CSVEILAAGNEQFF,TRBJ2-1,TRBV29-1,TRBD2,few
TGTGCCAGCAGCTTAGCGCGTTGGGGGGGTGGGATGTCGGAGCAGTTCTTC,CASSLARWGGGMSEQFF,TRBJ2-1,TRBV7-8,TRBD2,NA
TGTGCCAGCGTAGCGGGGGAGGAGGAAAAACTGTTTTTT,CASVAGEEEKLFF,TRBJ1-4,TRBV7-9,NA,once
TGTGCCAGCAGCCCCCCGGGGGAGCCCTACGAGCAGTACTTC,CASSPPGEPYEQYF,TRBJ2-7,TRBV11-3,NA,NA
TGTGCCAGCAGCTCCAGCATTAACGAGCAGTACTTC,CASSSSINEQYF,TRBJ2-7,TRBV7-9,NA,NA
TGTGCCAGCAGCTTAGTGACAGGGGCAGAGACCCAGTACTTC,CASSLVTGAETQYF,TRBJ2-5,TRBV7-2,TRBD1,few
TGCAGCGTTGCCAAGGCCACGGAAGCTTTCTTT,CSVAKATEAFF,TRBJ1-1,TRBV29-1,NA,NA
TGTGCCAGCAGCCCTGCACTGGGGCCCGCTCTCTCTGGGGCCAACGTCCTGACTTTC,CASSPALGPALSGANVLTF,TRBJ2-6,TRBV7-9,NA,NA
TGTGCCACCAGTGATTTGGGACAGAACACCGGGGAGCTGTTTTTT,CATSDLGQNTGELFF,TRBJ2-2,TRBV24-1,NA,NA
TGTGCTAGTGCCCCCCCCCGAGACTACACAGTCAATGAGCAGTTCTTC,CASAPPRDYTVNEQFF,TRBJ2-1,TRBV12-5,NA,NA
TGCAGCGCTGTGGGTGCAGGCTCCTACGAGCAGTACTTC,CSAVGAGSYEQYF,TRBJ2-7,TRBV29-1,NA,NA
TGTGCCAGCAGCCAAGATCTAGGGGCCGAGCAGTACTTC,CASSQDLGAEQYF,TRBJ2-7,TRBV3-1,NA,few
TGTGCCAGCTCACCTGGGGGAAACGGGAAGAATGAGCAGTACTTC,CASSPGGNGKNEQYF,TRBJ2-5,TRBV18,NA,NA